Here is one TCR beta chain with its context. Its specificity is unknown. The data belong to a study of shared clonotypes between healthy human individuals. Looking at the study overall: There were three CD4 naive, three CD4 memory, two CD8 naive and one CD8 memory plates per donor. The study, taken as a whole, reports: The represented genetic and exposure-history diversity was limited by the small number of donors. As a rule, naive subsets had a larger estimated richness than memory subsets. Expectations were that clonotype sharing among donors would be affected by sequencing depth.

Assay: immunoSEQ multiplex PCR; the TCRdb copy retains only in-frame clones and omits some. This sample has more than 1,200,000 clones, with around 98.5% found just once. The V gene's germline CDR1 is LGHNA and CDR2 YSLEER. The CDR3 is made up of 13 amino acids. Trimming removed 1 base at V and 6 bases at J, with 10 bases between. The sequence was collected from a man younger than 45 in good health. The chain carries TRBV4-3 and TRBJ2-7; D gene uncertain. Sequencing was carried out using naive CD4+ T cells sorted from blood. Subset noted: CD45RA+ positively selected. This CDR3 is CASSQGPNGEQYF. The DNA for the CDR3 is TGCGCCAGCAGCCAAGGCCCTAACGGCGAGCAGTACTTC.